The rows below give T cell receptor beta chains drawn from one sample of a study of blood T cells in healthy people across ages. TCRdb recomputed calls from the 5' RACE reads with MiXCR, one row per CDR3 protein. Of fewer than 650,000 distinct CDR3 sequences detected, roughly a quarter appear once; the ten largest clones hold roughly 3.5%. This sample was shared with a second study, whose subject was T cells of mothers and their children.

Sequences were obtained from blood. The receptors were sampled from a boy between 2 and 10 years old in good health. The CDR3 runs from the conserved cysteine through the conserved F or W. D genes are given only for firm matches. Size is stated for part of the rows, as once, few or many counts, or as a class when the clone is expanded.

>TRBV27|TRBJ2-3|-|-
TGTGCCAGCAGTTCGATATATGGAACAGATACGCAGTATTTT
CASSSIYGTDTQYF
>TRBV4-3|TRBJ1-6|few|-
TGCGCCAGCAGCCAAGATCAAATACGGGCCTTCGGTTCACCCCTCCACTTT
CASSQDQIRAFGSPLHF
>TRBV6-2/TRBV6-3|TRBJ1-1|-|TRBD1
TGTGCCAGCGGCTCAGGGGGATGGTCTGAAGCTTTCTTT
CASGSGGWSEAFF
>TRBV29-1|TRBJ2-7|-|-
TGCAGTGTAGGGGACTTCTACGAGCAGTACTTC
CSVGDFYEQYF
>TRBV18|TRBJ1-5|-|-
TGTGCCAGCTCACCCACAGATAGCAATCAGCCCCAGCATTTT
CASSPTDSNQPQHF
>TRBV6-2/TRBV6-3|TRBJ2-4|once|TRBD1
TGTGCCAGCAGTTACACCATAGGACAGGGGATGTCTTCGAACATTCAGTACTTC
CASSYTIGQGMSSNIQYF
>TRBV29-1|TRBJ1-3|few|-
TGCAGCGTTGAGTTCAGGGTTCACTCTGGAAACACCATATATTTT
CSVEFRVHSGNTIYF
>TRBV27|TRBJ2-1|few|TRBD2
TGTGCCAGCAGTTATACTAGCGGGACGGTGGAGCAGTTCTTC
CASSYTSGTVEQFF
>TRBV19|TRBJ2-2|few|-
TGTGCCAGTAGTATAGCAAGCGTGGGGGAGCTGTTTTTT
CASSIASVGELFF
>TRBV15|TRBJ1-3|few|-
TGTGCCACCGCCCGGCAGGGTAGTCCTTCGAGAAACACCATATATTTT
CATARQGSPSRNTIYF
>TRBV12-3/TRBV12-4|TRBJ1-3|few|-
TGTGCCAGCAGCGCCGGCAGGGAGGAGGACACCATATATTTT
CASSAGREEDTIYF
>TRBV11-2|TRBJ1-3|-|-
TGTGCCAGCAGCTCCCGGGGGACGGTTCTAGGAAACACCATATATTTT
CASSSRGTVLGNTIYF
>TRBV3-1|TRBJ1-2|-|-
TGTGCCAGCAGCCATGGGGGAAGGGACTATGGCTACACCTTC
CASSHGGRDYGYTF
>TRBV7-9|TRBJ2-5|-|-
TGTGCCAGCATCCGAGGGGGGAGTAAAGAGACCCAGTACTTC
CASIRGGSKETQYF
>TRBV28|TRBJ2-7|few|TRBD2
TGTGCCAGCAGTCCGTGGACTAGCGGGAACTCCTACGAGCAGTACTTC
CASSPWTSGNSYEQYF
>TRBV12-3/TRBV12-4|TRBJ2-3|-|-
TGTGCCAGCACGGTAGCGGGCACAGATACGCAGTATTTT
CASTVAGTDTQYF
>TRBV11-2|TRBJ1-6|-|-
TGTGCCAGCAGCCCCGCCGGACAGCCTGTGGATTCACCCCTCCACTTT
CASSPAGQPVDSPLHF
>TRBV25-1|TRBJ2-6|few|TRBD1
TGTGCCAGCACAGGGGGCGGCGGGGCCAACGTCCTGACTTTC
CASTGGGGANVLTF
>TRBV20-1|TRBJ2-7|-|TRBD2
TGCAGTGCTAGAGAGGGACTAGCGGGTTCCTACGAGCAGTACTTC
CSAREGLAGSYEQYF
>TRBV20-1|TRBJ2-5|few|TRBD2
TGCAGCGGGGGGGGCGGGGAAGAAGAGACCCAGTACTTC
CSGGGGEEETQYF
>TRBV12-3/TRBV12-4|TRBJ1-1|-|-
TGTGCCAGCGGAACCGTGAACACTGAAGCTTTCTTT
CASGTVNTEAFF
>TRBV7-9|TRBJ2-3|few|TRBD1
TGTGCCAGCAGCTTTCGAGGGACAGTCGTAATAGATACGCAGTATTTT
CASSFRGTVVIDTQYF
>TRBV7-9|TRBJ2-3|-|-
TGTGCCAGCATCCGACTCCTGGGGCGCGGCACAGATACGCAGTATTTT
CASIRLLGRGTDTQYF
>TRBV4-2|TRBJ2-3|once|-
TGTGCCAGCAGCCAAGTTTCCCAGCGGGGCACAGATACGCAGTATTTT
CASSQVSQRGTDTQYF